This T cell receptor beta chain was obtained from a study of cytomegalovirus exposure and HLA in healthy donors. Study findings and constraints: Reportedly, a later analysis found an Asian-associated ancestry cluster had fewer N-insertions than the approximately 700-donor mean.

On this clone: The antigen is undetermined.

Unrecorded immune exposure was likely among donors, who were nominally healthy when sampled. 60 Vbeta and 13 Jbeta primers were used in PCR. Sequencing was performed with immunoSEQ multiplex PCR; in TCRdb, only in-frame clones are kept and a portion is missing. The sample's table shows 150,000 to 200,000 clones. The V gene end was trimmed by 2 bases and the J gene end by 6 bases; junction bases not matched to a gene: 9. Germline CDR1 and CDR2: SEHNR and FQNEAQ (reference sequence). The length of the CDR3 is 15 residues. The TCR originated in a woman aged 60-70 years in good health and CMV-seronegative. The chain joins TRBV7-9 to TRBJ2-7, with TRBD2 matching 8 bases. The material sequenced was PBMCs. CDR3 sequence (DNA): TGTGCCAGCAGCTTATCGGGACTAGGGTCTACCGAGCAGTACTTC. Translating gives CASSLSGLGSTEQYF.